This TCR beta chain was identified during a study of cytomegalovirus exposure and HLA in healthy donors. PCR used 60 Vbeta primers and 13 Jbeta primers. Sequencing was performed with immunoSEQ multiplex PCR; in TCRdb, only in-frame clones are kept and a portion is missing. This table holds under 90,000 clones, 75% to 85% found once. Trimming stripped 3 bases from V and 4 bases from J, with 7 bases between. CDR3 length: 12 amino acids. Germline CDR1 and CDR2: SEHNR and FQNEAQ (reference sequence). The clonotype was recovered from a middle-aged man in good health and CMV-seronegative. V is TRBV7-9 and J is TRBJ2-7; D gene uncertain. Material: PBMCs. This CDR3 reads CASSFLNYEQYF. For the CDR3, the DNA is TGTGCCAGCAGCTTCCTAAATTACGAGCAGTACTTC.